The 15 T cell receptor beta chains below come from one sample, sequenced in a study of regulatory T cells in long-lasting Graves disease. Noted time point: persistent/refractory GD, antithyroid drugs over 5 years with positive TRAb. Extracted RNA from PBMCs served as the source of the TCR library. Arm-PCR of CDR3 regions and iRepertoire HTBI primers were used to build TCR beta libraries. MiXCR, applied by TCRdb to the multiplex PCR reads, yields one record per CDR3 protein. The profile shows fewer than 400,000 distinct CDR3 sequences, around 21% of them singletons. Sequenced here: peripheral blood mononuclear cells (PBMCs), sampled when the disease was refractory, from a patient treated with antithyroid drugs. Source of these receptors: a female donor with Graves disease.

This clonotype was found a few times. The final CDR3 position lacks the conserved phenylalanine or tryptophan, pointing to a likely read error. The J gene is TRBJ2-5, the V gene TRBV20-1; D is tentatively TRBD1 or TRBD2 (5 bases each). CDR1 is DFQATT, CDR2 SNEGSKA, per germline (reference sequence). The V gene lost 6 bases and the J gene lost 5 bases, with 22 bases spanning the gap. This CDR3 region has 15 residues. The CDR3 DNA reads TGCAGTGCCCAGGGAGACCCCGTCCTCAGGGAGACCCAGTACCTC. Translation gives CSAQGDPVLRETQYL.

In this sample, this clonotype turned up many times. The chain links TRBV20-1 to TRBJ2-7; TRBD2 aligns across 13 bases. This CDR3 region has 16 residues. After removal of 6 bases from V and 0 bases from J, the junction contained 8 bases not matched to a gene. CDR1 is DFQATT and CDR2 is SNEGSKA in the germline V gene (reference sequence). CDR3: CSATGTSGMGSYEQYF. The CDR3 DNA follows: TGCAGTGCCACAGGGACTAGCGGGATGGGCTCCTACGAGCAGTACTTC.

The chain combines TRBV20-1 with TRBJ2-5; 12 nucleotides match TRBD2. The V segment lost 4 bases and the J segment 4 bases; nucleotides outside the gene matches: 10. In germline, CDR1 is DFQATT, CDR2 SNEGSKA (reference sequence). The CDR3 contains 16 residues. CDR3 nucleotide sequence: TGCAGTGCTATAAGACTAGCGGGAGTATCTTTAGAGACCCAGTACTTC. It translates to CSAIRLAGVSLETQYF.

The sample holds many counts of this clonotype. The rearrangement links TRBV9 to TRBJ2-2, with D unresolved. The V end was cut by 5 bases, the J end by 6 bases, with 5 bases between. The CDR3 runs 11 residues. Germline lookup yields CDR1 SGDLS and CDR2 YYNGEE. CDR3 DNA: TGTGCCAGCAGTGGTTCCGGGGAGCTGTTTTTT. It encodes CASSGSGELFF.

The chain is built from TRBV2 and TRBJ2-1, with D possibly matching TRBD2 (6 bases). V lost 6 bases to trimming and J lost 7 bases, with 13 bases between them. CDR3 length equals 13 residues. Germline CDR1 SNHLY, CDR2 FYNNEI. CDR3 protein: CASRKGLINEQFF. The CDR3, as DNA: TGTGCCAGCAGGAAGGGACTCATAAATGAGCAGTTCTTC. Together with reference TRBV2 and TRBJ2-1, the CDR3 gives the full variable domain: EPEVTQTPSHQVTQMGQEVILRCVPISNHLYFYWYRQILGQKVEFLVSFYNNEISEKSEIFDDQFSVERPDGSNFTLKIRSTKLEDSAMYFCASRKGLINEQFFGPGTRLTVL.

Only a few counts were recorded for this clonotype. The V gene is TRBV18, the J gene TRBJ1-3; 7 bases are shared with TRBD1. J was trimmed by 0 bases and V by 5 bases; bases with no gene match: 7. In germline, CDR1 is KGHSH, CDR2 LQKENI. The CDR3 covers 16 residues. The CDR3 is CASSGTVLRSGNTIYF. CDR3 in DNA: TGTGCCAGCTCAGGGACAGTCCTCCGCTCTGGAAACACCATATATTTT. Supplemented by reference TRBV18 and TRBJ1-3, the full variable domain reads NAGVMQNPRHLVRRRGQEARLRCSPMKGHSHVYWYRQLPEEGLKFMVYLQKENIIDESGMPKERFSAEFPKEGPSILRIQQVVRGDSAAYFCASSGTVLRSGNTIYFGEGSWLTVV.

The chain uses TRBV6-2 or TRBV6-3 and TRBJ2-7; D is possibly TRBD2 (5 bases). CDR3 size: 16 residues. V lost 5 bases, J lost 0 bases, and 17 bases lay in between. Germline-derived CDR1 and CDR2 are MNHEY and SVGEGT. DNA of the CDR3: TGTGCCAGCAGTCGCTTCTTCCAGCGGAGCTCCTACGAGCAGTACTTC. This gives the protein CASSRFFQRSSYEQYF.

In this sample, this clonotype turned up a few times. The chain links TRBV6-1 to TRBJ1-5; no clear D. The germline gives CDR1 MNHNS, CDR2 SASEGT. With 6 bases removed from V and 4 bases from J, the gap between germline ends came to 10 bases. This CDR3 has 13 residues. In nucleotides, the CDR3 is TGTGCCAGCAGACCCGGAAATAATCAGCCCCAGCATTTT. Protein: CASRPGNNQPQHF.

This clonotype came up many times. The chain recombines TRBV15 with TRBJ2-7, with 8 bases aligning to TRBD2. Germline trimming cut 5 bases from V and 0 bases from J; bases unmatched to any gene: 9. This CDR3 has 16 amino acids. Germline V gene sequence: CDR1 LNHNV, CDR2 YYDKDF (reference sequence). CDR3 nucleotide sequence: TGTGCCACCAGCGCCGGGGGGGCTAGCGGCTCCTACGAGCAGTACTTC. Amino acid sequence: CATSAGGASGSYEQYF.

The CDR3 DNA reads as TGTGCCAGCAGCCACGATCCGGGACAGGGGGGTCGGGAGCAGTACTTC. It specifies CASSHDPGQGGREQYF. V and J are TRBV5-4 and TRBJ2-7; 11 nucleotides line up with TRBD1. In germline, CDR1 is SGHNT, CDR2 YYREEE (reference sequence). The J segment lost 7 bases and the V segment lost 4 bases, leaving 13 bases of the junction unmatched. The CDR3 is 16 amino acids.

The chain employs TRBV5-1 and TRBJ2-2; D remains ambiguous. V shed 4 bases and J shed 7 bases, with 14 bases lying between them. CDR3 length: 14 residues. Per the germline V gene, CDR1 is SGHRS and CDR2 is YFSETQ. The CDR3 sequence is CASSPRPPSGELFF. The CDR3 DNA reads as TGCGCCAGCAGCCCCAGGCCCCCCAGCGGGGAGCTGTTTTTT.

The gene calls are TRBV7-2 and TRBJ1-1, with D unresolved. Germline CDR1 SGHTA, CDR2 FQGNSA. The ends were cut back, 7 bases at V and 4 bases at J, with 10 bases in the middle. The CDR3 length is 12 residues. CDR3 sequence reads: CASMAWGTEAFF. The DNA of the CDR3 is TGTGCCAGCATGGCGTGGGGCACTGAAGCTTTCTTT. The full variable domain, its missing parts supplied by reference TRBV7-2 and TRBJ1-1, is GAGVSQSPSNKVTEKGKDVELRCDPISGHTALYWYRQSLGQGLEFLIYFQGNSAPDKSGLPSDRFSAERTGGSVSTLTIQRTQQEDSAVYLCASMAWGTEAFFGQGTRLTVV.

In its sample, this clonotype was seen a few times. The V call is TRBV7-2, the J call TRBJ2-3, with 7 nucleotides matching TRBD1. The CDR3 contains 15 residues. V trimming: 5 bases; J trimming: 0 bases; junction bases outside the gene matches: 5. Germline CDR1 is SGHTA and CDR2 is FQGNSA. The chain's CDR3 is CASSVTGDSTDTQYF. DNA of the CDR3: TGTGCCAGCAGCGTAACAGGGGACAGCACAGATACGCAGTATTTT. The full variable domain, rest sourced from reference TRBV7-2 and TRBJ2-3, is GAGVSQSPSNKVTEKGKDVELRCDPISGHTALYWYRQSLGQGLEFLIYFQGNSAPDKSGLPSDRFSAERTGGSVSTLTIQRTQQEDSAVYLCASSVTGDSTDTQYFGPGTRLTVL.

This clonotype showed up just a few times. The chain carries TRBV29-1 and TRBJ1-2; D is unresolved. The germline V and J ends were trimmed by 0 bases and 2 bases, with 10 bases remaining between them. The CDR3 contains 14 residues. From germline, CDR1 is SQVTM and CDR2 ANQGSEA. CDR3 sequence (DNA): TGCAGCGTTGAAGATCCGGGGAACAACTATGGCTACACCTTC. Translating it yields CSVEDPGNNYGYTF.

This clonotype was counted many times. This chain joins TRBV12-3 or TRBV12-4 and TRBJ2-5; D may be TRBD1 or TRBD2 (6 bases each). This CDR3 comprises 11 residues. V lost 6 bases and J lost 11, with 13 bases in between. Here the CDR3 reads CASSPGAAQYF. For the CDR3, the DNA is TGTGCCAGCAGCCCGGGGGCAGCTCAGTACTTC.